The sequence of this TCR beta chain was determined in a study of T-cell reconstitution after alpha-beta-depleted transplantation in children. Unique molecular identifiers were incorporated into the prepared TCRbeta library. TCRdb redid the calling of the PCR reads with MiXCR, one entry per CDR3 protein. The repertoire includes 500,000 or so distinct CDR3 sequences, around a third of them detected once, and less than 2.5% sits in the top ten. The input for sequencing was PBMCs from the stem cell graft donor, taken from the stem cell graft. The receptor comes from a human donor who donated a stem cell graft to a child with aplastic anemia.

DNA of the CDR3: TGCGCCAGCAGCTGGACAGTATACCCGTTGAACACTGAAGCTTTCTTT. The encoded protein is CASSWTVYPLNTEAFF. The V and J genes are TRBV5-1 and TRBJ1-1; D is perhaps TRBD1 (6 bases). Germline V gives CDR1 SGHRS, CDR2 YFSETQ. This CDR3 comprises 16 residues. Trimming removed 3 bases at V and 0 bases at J, with 15 bases between. Filled out from reference TRBV5-1 and TRBJ1-1, the complete variable domain reads KAGVTQTPRYLIKTRGQQVTLSCSPISGHRSVSWYQQTPGQGLQFLFEYFSETQRNKGNFPGRFSGRQFSNSRSEMNVSTLELGDSALYLCASSWTVYPLNTEAFFGQGTRLTVV.